This record looks at one T cell receptor (beta chain) sequence and its context. The sample belongs to a study of OX40 agonist ivuxolimab in advanced cancers. About the research overall: The eligibility criteria allowed prior anti-PD-1, anti-PD-L1 or anti-CTLA-4 therapy, and under 50% had some.

V dropped 4 bases and J dropped 4 bases, with 4 bases sitting between them. The CDR3 length is 11 residues. Germline-derived CDR1 and CDR2 are WNHNN and SYGVQD (reference sequence). This table comes from immunoSEQ multiplex PCR, and its TCRdb copy is limited to in-frame clones, with some not included. The sample lists approximately 90,000 clones; roughly 88% were seen once. The chain is built from TRBV10-1 and TRBJ1-2, with unresolved D. The receptor was isolated from an adult with an advanced solid tumor such as melanoma, head and neck, liver or kidney cancer. Specimen: CD4+ or CD8+ T cells sorted from blood, collected in a trial of the OX40 agonist ivuxolimab. This chain's CDR3 is CASSAGYGYTF. As DNA, the CDR3 is TGCGCCAGCAGTGCCGGCTATGGCTACACCTTC.